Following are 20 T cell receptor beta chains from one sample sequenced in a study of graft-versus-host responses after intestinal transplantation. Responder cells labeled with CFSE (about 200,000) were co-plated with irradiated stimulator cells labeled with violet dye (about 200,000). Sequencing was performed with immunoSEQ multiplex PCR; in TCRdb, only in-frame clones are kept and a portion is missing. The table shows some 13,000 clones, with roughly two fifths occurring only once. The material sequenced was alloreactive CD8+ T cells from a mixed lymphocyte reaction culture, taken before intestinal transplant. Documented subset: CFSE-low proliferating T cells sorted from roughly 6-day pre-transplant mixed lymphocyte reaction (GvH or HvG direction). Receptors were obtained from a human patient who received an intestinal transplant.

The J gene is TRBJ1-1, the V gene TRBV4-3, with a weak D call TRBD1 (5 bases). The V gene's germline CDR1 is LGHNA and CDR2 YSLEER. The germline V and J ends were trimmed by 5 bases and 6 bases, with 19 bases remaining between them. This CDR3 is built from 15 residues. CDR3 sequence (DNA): TGCGCCAGCAGCGAAGTGGACCCGGGGGGACCTGAAGCTTTCTTT. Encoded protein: CASSEVDPGGPEAFF.

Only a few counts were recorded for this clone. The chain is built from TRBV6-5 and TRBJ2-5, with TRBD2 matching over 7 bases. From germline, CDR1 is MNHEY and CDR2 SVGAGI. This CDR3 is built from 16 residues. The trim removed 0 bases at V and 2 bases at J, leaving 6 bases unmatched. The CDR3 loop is CASSYSGSGWQETQYF. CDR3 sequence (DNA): TGTGCCAGCAGTTACTCGGGTAGCGGGTGGCAAGAGACCCAGTACTTC.

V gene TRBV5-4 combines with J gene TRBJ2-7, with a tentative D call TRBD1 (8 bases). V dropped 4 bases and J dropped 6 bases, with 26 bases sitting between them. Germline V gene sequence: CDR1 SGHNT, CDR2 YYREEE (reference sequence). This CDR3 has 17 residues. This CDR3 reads CASSLGQGAGLTGEQYF. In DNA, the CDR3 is TGTGCCAGCAGCCTAGGACAGGGAGCGGGGTTGACGGGCGAGCAGTACTTC. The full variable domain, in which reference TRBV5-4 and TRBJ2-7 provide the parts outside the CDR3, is ETGVTQSPTHLIKTRGQQVTLRCSSQSGHNTVSWYQQALGQGPQFIFQYYREEENGRGNFPPRFSGLQFPNYSSELNVNALELDDSALYLCASSLGQGAGLTGEQYFGPGTRLTVT.

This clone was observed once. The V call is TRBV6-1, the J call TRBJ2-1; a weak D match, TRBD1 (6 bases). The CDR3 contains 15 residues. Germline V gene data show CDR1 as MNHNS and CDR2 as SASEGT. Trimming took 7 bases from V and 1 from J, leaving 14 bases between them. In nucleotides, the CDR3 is TGTGCCAGCACCGCCGGGACACAATCCTACAATGAGCAGTTCTTC. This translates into CASTAGTQSYNEQFF.

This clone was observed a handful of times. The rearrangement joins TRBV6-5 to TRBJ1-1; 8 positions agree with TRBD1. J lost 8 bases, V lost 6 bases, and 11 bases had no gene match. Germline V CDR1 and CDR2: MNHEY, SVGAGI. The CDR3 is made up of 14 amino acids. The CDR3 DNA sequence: TGTGCCAGCAGCCTAGGACAGGGAAAAGTCGAAGCTTTCTTT. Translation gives CASSLGQGKVEAFF.

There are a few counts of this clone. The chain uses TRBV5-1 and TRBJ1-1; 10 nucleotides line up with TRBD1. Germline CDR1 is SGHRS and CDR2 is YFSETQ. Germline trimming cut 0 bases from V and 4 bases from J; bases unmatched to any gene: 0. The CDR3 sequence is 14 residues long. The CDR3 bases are TGCGCCAGCAGCTTGGGACAGGGGGCCACTGAAGCTTTCTTT. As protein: CASSLGQGATEAFF. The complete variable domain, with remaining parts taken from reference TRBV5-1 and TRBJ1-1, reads KAGVTQTPRYLIKTRGQQVTLSCSPISGHRSVSWYQQTPGQGLQFLFEYFSETQRNKGNFPGRFSGRQFSNSRSEMNVSTLELGDSALYLCASSLGQGATEAFFGQGTRLTVV.

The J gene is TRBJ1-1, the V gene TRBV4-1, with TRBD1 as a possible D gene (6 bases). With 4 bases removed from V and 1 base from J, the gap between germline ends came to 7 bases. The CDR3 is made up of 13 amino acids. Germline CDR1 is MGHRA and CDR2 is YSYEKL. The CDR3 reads CASSRGGNTEAFF. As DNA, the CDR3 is TGCGCCAGCAGCCGAGGGGGGAACACTGAAGCTTTCTTT.

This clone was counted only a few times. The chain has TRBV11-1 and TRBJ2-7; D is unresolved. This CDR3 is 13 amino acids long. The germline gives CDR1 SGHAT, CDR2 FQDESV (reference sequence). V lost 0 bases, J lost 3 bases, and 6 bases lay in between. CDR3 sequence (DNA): TGTGCCAGCAGCTTAGCGGGCAGCTACGAGCAGTACTTC. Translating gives CASSLAGSYEQYF. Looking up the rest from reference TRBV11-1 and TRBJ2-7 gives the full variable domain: EAEVAQSPRYKITEKSQAVAFWCDPISGHATLYWYRQILGQGPELLVQFQDESVVDDSQLPKDRFSAERLKGVDSTLKIQPAELGDSAMYLCASSLAGSYEQYFGPGTRLTVT.

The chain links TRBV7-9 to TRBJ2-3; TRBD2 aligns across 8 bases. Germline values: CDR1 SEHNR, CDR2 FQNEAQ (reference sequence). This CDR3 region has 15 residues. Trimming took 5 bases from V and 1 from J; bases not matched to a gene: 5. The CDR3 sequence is CASSPPGLGTDTQYF. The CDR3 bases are TGTGCCAGCAGCCCGCCGGGACTAGGCACAGATACGCAGTATTTT. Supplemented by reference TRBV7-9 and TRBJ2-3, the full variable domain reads DTGVSQNPRHKITKRGQNVTFRCDPISEHNRLYWYRQTLGQGPEFLTYFQNEAQLEKSRLLSDRFSAERPKGSFSTLEIQRTEQGDSAMYLCASSPPGLGTDTQYFGPGTRLTVL.

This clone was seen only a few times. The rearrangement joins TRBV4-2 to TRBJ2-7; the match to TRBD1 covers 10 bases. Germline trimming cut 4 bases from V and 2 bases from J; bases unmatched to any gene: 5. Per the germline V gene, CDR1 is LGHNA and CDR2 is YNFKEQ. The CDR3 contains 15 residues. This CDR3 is CASSLWTGGTYEQYF. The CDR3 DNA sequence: TGTGCCAGCAGCCTGTGGACAGGGGGTACCTACGAGCAGTACTTC.

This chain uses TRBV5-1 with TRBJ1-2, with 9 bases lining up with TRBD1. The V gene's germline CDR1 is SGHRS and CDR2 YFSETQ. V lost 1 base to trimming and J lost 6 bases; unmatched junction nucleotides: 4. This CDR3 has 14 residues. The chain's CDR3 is CASSLWTGEDGYTF. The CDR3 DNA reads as TGCGCCAGCAGCTTGTGGACAGGGGAGGATGGCTACACCTTC. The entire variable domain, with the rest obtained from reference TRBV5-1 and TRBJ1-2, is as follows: KAGVTQTPRYLIKTRGQQVTLSCSPISGHRSVSWYQQTPGQGLQFLFEYFSETQRNKGNFPGRFSGRQFSNSRSEMNVSTLELGDSALYLCASSLWTGEDGYTFGSGTRLTVV.

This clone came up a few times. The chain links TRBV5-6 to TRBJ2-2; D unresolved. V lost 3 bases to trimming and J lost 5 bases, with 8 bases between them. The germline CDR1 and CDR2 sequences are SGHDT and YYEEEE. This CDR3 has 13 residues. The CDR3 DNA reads TGTGCCAGCAGCTACTCGGAGACCGGGGAGCTGTTTTTT. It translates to CASSYSETGELFF.

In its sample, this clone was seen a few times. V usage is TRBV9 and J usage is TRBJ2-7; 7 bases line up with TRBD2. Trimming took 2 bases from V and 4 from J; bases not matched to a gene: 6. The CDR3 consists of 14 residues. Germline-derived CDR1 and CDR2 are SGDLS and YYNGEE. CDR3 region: CASSVGGTAYEQYF. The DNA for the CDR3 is TGTGCCAGCAGCGTGGGGGGGACGGCATACGAGCAGTACTTC.

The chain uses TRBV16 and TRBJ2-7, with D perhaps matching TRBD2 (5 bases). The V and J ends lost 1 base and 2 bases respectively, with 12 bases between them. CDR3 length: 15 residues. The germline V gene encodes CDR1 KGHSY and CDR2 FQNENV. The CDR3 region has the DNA TGTGCCAGCAGCCAATTTCCGGGGTGGGCCTACGAGCAGTACTTC. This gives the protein CASSQFPGWAYEQYF.

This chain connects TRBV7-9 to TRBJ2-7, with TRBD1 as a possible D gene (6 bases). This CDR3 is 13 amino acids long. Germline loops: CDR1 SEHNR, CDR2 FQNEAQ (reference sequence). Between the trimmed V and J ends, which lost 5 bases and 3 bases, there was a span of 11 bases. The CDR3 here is CASSDLRGYEQYF. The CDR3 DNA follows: TGTGCCAGCAGCGATCTCAGGGGCTACGAGCAGTACTTC.

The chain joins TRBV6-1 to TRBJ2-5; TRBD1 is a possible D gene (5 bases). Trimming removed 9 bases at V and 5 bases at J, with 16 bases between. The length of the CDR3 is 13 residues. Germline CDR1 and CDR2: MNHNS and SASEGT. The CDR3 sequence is CASHQWGMETQYF. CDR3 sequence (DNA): TGTGCCAGTCACCAGTGGGGCATGGAGACCCAGTACTTC.

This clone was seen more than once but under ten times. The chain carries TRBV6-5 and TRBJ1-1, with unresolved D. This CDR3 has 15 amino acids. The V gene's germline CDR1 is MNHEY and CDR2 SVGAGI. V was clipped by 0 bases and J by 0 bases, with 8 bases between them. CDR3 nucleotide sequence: TGTGCCAGCAGTTACTCGAGGTCAGTGAACACTGAAGCTTTCTTT. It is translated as CASSYSRSVNTEAFF.

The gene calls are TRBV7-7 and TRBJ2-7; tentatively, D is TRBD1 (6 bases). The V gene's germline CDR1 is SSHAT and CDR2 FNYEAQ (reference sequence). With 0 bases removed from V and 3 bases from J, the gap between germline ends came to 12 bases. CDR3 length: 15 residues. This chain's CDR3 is CASSLARGEGYEQYF. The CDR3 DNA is TGTGCCAGCAGCTTAGCCAGGGGCGAGGGCTACGAGCAGTACTTC.

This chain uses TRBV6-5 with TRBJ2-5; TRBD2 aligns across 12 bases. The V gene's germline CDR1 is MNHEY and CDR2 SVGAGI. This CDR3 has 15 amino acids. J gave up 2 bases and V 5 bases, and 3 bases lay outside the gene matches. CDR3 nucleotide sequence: TGTGCCAGCAGTCGGACTAGCGGGGAACAAGAGACCCAGTACTTC. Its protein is CASSRTSGEQETQYF.

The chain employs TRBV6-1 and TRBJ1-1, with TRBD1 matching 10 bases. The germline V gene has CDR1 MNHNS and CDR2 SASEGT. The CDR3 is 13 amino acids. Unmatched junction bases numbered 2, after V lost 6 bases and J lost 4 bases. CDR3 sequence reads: CASRWTGGTEAFF. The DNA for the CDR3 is TGTGCCAGCAGGTGGACAGGGGGCACTGAAGCTTTCTTT.